A single sample gave rise to the 6 T cell receptor beta chains below, sequenced in a study of beta chain features in type 1 diabetes. The study, taken as a whole, reports: In all four CD4+ subsets, TCRB CDR3 length was significantly, moderately reduced in type 1 diabetes.

Antigens for these TCRs are unknown. Of the isolated RNA, all was reverse transcribed, and so the sequenced material was expressed TCRB transcripts. Libraries were prepared by immunoSEQ multiplex PCR; TCRdb keeps only in-frame clonotypes and omits some of them. The sample consists of under 850,000 clones, around an eighth of them appearing once. Sequencing was performed on naive CD4+ T cells from blood. The receptor set was obtained from a man aged 18 to 29 with type 1 diabetes.

Remarks on this clone: This specimen includes other DNA sequences encoding the same CDR3. The chain has TRBV25-1 and TRBJ1-6; D ambiguous. The V and J ends lost 6 bases and 9 bases respectively, with 12 bases between them. The length of the CDR3 is 13 residues. Germline V gene sequence: CDR1 MGHDK, CDR2 SYGVNS. The CDR3 sequence is CASSPGGGSPLHF. CDR3 DNA sequence: TGTGCCAGCAGCCCGGGTGGAGGTTCACCCCTCCACTTT.

This clone was picked up a small number of times. This chain joins TRBV5-1 and TRBJ2-5; no clear D. The germline V gene encodes CDR1 SGHRS and CDR2 YFSETQ. V gave up 9 bases and J gave up 3 bases, with 9 bases separating them. The CDR3 is made up of 11 amino acids. In nucleotides, the CDR3 is TGCGCCACCCGGTGGGAAGAGACCCAGTACTTC. Translating gives CATRWEETQYF.

Worth noting for this clone: Other DNA sequences of this sample code for an identical CDR3. This chain joins TRBV25-1 and TRBJ2-3; the match to TRBD2 covers 11 bases. CDR3 length: 14 residues. Unmatched junction bases numbered 2, after V lost 6 bases and J lost 3 bases. Germline CDR1 reads MGHDK; CDR2 reads SYGVNS. The CDR3 sequence is CASSLAGGTDTQYF. CDR3 DNA sequence: TGTGCCAGCAGCCTAGCGGGGGGAACAGATACGCAGTATTTT.

V and J are TRBV19 and TRBJ2-1, with D possibly TRBD1 on 6 matching bases. The CDR3 runs to 16 residues. Germline CDR1 and CDR2: LNHDA and SQIVND (reference sequence). V was clipped by 0 bases and J by 6 bases, with 15 bases between them. CDR3 DNA sequence: TGTGCCAGTAGTATAGATGGGACACAGGTTGGCAATGAGCAGTTCTTC. This encodes CASSIDGTQVGNEQFF.

The V and J genes are TRBV30 and TRBJ2-1; D not certain. The CDR3 has 17 amino acids. V was pared by 5 bases and J by 2 bases, with 22 bases between. The V gene's germline CDR1 is GTSNPN and CDR2 SVGIG (reference sequence). The CDR3 nucleotides are TGTGCCTGGGAATCGGGCGAACTACGAACTACCTACAATGAGCAGTTCTTC. It translates to CAWESGELRTTYNEQFF.

This chain uses TRBV30 with TRBJ1-4; maybe TRBD1 (6 bases). The germline V and J ends were trimmed by 3 bases and 5 bases, with 16 bases remaining between them. The CDR3 sequence is 15 residues long. The germline gives CDR1 GTSNPN, CDR2 SVGIG (reference sequence). The CDR3 nucleotides are TGTGCCTGGAGCACCCTGGACAGAGACAATGAAAAACTGTTTTTT. Translation: CAWSTLDRDNEKLFF.